These T cell receptor beta chains were read from a single sample in a study of cytomegalovirus exposure and HLA in healthy donors. Using immunoSEQ multiplex PCR, the repertoire was profiled, and TCRdb retains in-frame clones only, with some absent. Here the sample spans roughly 120,000 clones, 86% being singletons. The specimen was PBMCs. The receptors were sampled from a middle-aged man in good health and CMV-seronegative. CDR3s include the opening cysteine and the closing phenylalanine or tryptophan. The order of the fields is D gene, V gene, clone size, J gene, CDR3 protein, CDR3 DNA. A D gene is named only where the DNA matches it firmly. Clone size is not always given. Where it is, it says once, few, many or a class for expanded clones.

>.|TRBV28|.|TRBJ1-2
CASRKGGMGGYTF
TGTGCCAGCAGAAAAGGGGGTATGGGGGGCTACACCTTC
>TRBD1|TRBV6-1|once|TRBJ1-1
CASIRTGASGEAFF
TGTGCCAGCATCAGAACAGGGGCCTCTGGAGAAGCTTTCTTT
>.|TRBV7-6|.|TRBJ1-4
CASSLESGGTANEKLFF
TGTGCCAGCAGCTTAGAGTCGGGAGGTACGGCGAATGAAAAACTGTTTTTT
>TRBD1|TRBV5-4|.|TRBJ1-6
CASSFGTGFSPLHF
TGTGCCAGCAGCTTCGGGACAGGGTTCTCACCCCTCCACTTT
>TRBD1|TRBV7-9|.|TRBJ1-2
CASSLVPGQTYGYTF
TGTGCCAGCAGCTTAGTACCGGGACAGACCTATGGCTACACCTTC
>TRBD1|TRBV2|once|TRBJ1-3
CANRQGSGNTIYF
TGTGCCAACAGACAGGGCTCTGGAAACACCATATATTTT
>.|TRBV5-1|.|TRBJ1-2
CASSLGLREIGILNGYTF
TGCGCCAGCAGCTTGGGGCTCAGGGAAATCGGTATCCTGAATGGCTACACCTTC
>.|TRBV18|.|TRBJ1-6
CASSPPAGEGTPLHF
TGTGCCAGCTCACCACCGGCAGGGGAGGGCACACCCCTCCACTTT
>.|TRBV5-4|.|TRBJ1-4
CASSPGRRSEKLFF
TGTGCCAGCAGCCCCGGTAGGAGGAGCGAAAAACTGTTTTTT
>.|TRBV9|.|TRBJ2-2
CASSNRPTTGELFF
TGTGCCAGCTCAAACAGGCCTACCACGGGGGAGCTGTTTTTT
>TRBD2|TRBV6-5|.|TRBJ2-3
CASSPQRGLWDTQYF
TGTGCCAGCAGTCCCCAGCGGGGCCTCTGGGATACGCAGTATTTT
>.|TRBV5-6|.|TRBJ1-6
CASSLAPAGVPNSPLHF
TGTGCCAGCAGCTTGGCCCCGGCGGGGGTCCCTAATTCACCCCTCCACTTT
>.|TRBV6-1|.|TRBJ2-5
CASSDPSGGYSETQYF
TGTGCCAGCAGTGACCCCTCCGGAGGGTATTCAGAGACCCAGTACTTC
>TRBD1|TRBV28|.|TRBJ2-7
CASSLGQGFEQYF
TGTGCCAGCAGTCTGGGACAGGGGTTTGAGCAGTACTTC
>.|TRBV27|.|TRBJ2-3
CASSLWRVGADTQYF
TGTGCCAGCAGTTTATGGAGGGTCGGTGCAGATACGCAGTATTTT
>.|TRBV4-3|.|TRBJ2-3
CASSQEGGGASTDTQYF
TGCGCCAGCAGCCAAGAAGGCGGGGGCGCGAGCACAGATACGCAGTATTTT
>TRBD1|TRBV7-3|.|TRBJ1-2
CASSLNGQGQYGYTF
TGTGCCAGCAGCTTAAACGGACAGGGGCAATATGGCTACACCTTC
>TRBD1|TRBV29-1|.|TRBJ1-3
CSVGDSSGNTIYF
TGCAGCGTTGGGGACAGCTCTGGAAACACCATATATTTT
>.|TRBV7-9|.|TRBJ1-1
CASSLSAEDGAFF
TGTGCCAGCAGCCTGAGCGCGGAGGACGGAGCTTTCTTT
>TRBD2|TRBV15|.|TRBJ2-1
CATSRDWRGGYNEQFF
TGTGCCACCAGCAGAGATTGGCGGGGGGGTTACAATGAGCAGTTCTTC
>.|TRBV4-1|.|TRBJ2-1
CASSQVKTEQFF
TGCGCCAGCAGCCAAGTGAAGACAGAGCAGTTCTTC
>.|TRBV6-1|.|TRBJ2-7
CASSAPWGVYEQYF
TGTGCCAGCAGTGCCCCTTGGGGGGTTTACGAGCAGTACTTC
>.|TRBV5-6|.|TRBJ1-2
CASSSGGRNNRYTF
TGTGCCAGCAGCTCCGGCGGGAGGAACAATCGCTACACCTTC
>.|TRBV5-1|.|TRBJ1-5
CASSLGSGQSNQPQHF
TGCGCCAGCAGCTTGGGGTCAGGGCAAAGCAATCAGCCCCAGCATTTT
>.|TRBV6-5|.|TRBJ1-6
CASSPRLGNSPLHF
TGTGCCAGCAGTCCCCGACTGGGTAATTCACCCCTCCACTTT
>TRBD2|TRBV6-5|.|TRBJ2-7
CASSGGTYEQYF
TGTGCCAGCAGCGGGGGGACCTACGAGCAGTACTTC
>.|TRBV5-1|.|TRBJ1-1
CASSLVGGQGTEAFF
TGCGCCAGCAGCTTGGTGGGGGGGCAAGGGACTGAAGCTTTCTTT
>.|TRBV6-6|.|TRBJ1-5
CASSYQVSNQPQHF
TGTGCCAGCAGTTACCAGGTTAGCAATCAGCCCCAGCATTTT
>TRBD1|TRBV28|.|TRBJ2-3
CASSFVRGSTDTQYF
TGTGCCAGCAGTTTCGTCAGGGGGAGCACAGATACGCAGTATTTT
>.|TRBV6-6|few|TRBJ1-1
CASSYVQNTEAFF
TGTGCCAGCAGTTACGTCCAAAACACTGAAGCTTTCTTT
>.|TRBV2|few|TRBJ2-3
CASKGQAYTDTQYF
TGTGCCAGCAAAGGCCAGGCGTACACAGATACGCAGTATTTT
>.|TRBV28|.|TRBJ1-2
CASSVRRGGYTF
TGTGCCAGCAGTGTGCGTCGTGGTGGCTACACCTTC
>TRBD2|TRBV29-1|.|TRBJ2-7
CSAVPSGSYEQYF
TGCAGCGCTGTCCCTAGCGGCTCCTACGAGCAGTACTTC
>.|TRBV7-2|.|TRBJ2-3
CASSLQNGGTQYF
TGTGCCAGCAGCCTCCAGAACGGCGGGACGCAGTATTTT
>.|TRBV28|.|TRBJ2-3
CASSHQGSDTQYF
TGTGCCAGCAGTCACCAGGGGTCAGATACGCAGTATTTT
>TRBD1|TRBV29-1|.|TRBJ1-1
CSVDTDRGVLSEAFF
TGCAGCGTTGATACGGACAGGGGAGTTCTGTCTGAAGCTTTCTTT
>TRBD1|TRBV7-9|once|TRBJ2-6
CASRYQTGGINSGANVLTF
TGTGCCAGCAGATACCAGACAGGGGGGATAAACTCTGGGGCCAACGTCCTGACTTTC
>.|TRBV28|.|TRBJ1-1
CASSSGKTEAFF
TGTGCCAGCAGTTCGGGGAAGACTGAAGCTTTCTTT
>.|TRBV5-1|.|TRBJ2-1
CASAQGLVNEQFF
TGCGCCAGCGCGCAGGGTCTGGTGAATGAGCAGTTCTTC
>.|TRBV5-4|once|TRBJ2-1
CASSPGIEQFF
TGTGCCAGCAGCCCAGGGATTGAGCAGTTCTTC
>.|TRBV15|.|TRBJ1-5
CATSRGESQHF
TGTGCCACCAGCAGAGGGGAGTCCCAGCATTTT
>.|TRBV7-9|.|TRBJ1-2
CASSLAGSSMGYTF
TGTGCCAGCAGCTTAGCCGGGAGCTCAATGGGCTACACCTTC
>TRBD1|TRBV6-5|.|TRBJ2-6
CASSYSIGGSANVLTF
TGTGCCAGCAGTTACTCGATAGGGGGCAGTGCCAACGTCCTGACTTTC
>.|TRBV6-1|.|TRBJ2-7
CASRVDSFQSYEQYF
TGTGCCAGCAGGGTGGACAGCTTCCAGTCCTACGAGCAGTACTTC
>.|TRBV28|.|TRBJ1-1
CASTQRMNTEAFF
TGTGCCAGCACCCAGCGGATGAACACTGAAGCTTTCTTT
>TRBD1|TRBV5-6|.|TRBJ2-3
CASSAYRDRSTDTQYF
TGTGCCAGCAGCGCCTACCGGGACAGGAGCACAGATACGCAGTATTTT
>TRBD2|TRBV29-1|.|TRBJ2-7
CSVARLAGAYEQYF
TGCAGCGTTGCCCGACTAGCGGGGGCGTACGAGCAGTACTTC
>.|TRBV21-1|.|TRBJ2-5
CASTRGDRPEGETQYF
TGTGCCAGCACCAGGGGGGACCGCCCCGAGGGGGAGACCCAGTACTTC
>.|TRBV6-1|.|TRBJ1-6
CASSHIVDNSPLHF
TGTGCCAGCAGCCATATAGTTGATAATTCACCCCTCCACTTT
>.|TRBV7-8|.|TRBJ1-1
CASSLGLQTDTEAFF
TGTGCCAGCAGCCTTGGTCTTCAAACGGACACTGAAGCTTTCTTT
>TRBD1|TRBV29-1|once|TRBJ1-1
CSVDPTGMNTEAFF
TGCAGCGTTGACCCGACAGGGATGAACACTGAAGCTTTCTTT
>.|TRBV6-6|.|TRBJ2-1
CASSPGVSYNEQFF
TGTGCCAGCAGTCCAGGGGTTTCCTACAATGAGCAGTTCTTC